The clone carrying this T cell receptor (beta chain) showed up many times. The antigen remains undetermined. The read ends 3 residues early relative to the CDR3; the germline J gene fills the gap. Caucasian heritage predominated among both patients and controls. The data were obtained in a study of T cell clonality in common variable immunodeficiency. Control and CVID samples contributed equal amounts of genomic DNA. Data came from immunoSEQ multiplex PCR; TCRdb stores just in-frame clones and leaves some out. The sample shows some 60,000 clones, none of them appearing just once. The CDR3 extends over 17 amino acids. Germline trimming cut 0 bases from V and 8 bases from J; bases unmatched to any gene: 8. CDR1 and CDR2 from the germline V gene are MNHNS and SASEGT. Study-wide results and caveats: Fewer TCRbeta clones were shared among CVID subjects than controls. Repertoire-complication correlations in CVID were limited by patient heterogeneity.

This TCR derives from a person aged 18-70 years in good health. The chain uses TRBV6-1 and TRBJ2-1, with 12 bases identical to TRBD2. Sequencing was carried out using peripheral blood mononuclear cells. CDR3 loop: CASSEAWLAGGGDEQFF. The covered CDR3 bases are TGTGCCAGCAGTGAAGCTTGGCTAGCGGGAGGGGGTGATGAG.